These 12 T cell receptor beta chains came from one sample sequenced in a study of blood T cell repertoires in COVID-19. The method was immunoSEQ multiplex PCR; TCRdb's version includes in-frame clones alone and lacks a portion of them. The sample includes 350,000 or so clones, 70% to 90% of them seen just once. Sequencing used PBMCs or T cells enriched from blood (not recorded which). The receptor set was obtained from a middle-aged woman with acute COVID-19.

The chain recombines TRBV18 with TRBJ1-5, with 8 bases identical to TRBD1. Germline V CDR1 and CDR2: KGHSH, LQKENI. V shed 3 bases, J shed 4 bases, and the junction held 2 bases outside the gene matches. The CDR3 loop spans 14 amino acids. Here the CDR3 reads CASSPTGDNQPQHF. The DNA for the CDR3 is TGTGCCAGCTCACCGACAGGGGATAATCAGCCCCAGCATTTT.

The rearrangement joins TRBV4-2 to TRBJ2-3, with TRBD2 matching over 13 bases. J lost 1 base, V lost 6 bases, and 1 base had no gene match. Germline V gene data show CDR1 as LGHNA and CDR2 as YNFKEQ. The CDR3 is 15 residues long. CDR3 residues: CASSGTSGGTDTQYF. CDR3 coding DNA: TGTGCCAGCAGTGGGACTAGCGGGGGCACAGATACGCAGTATTTT.

The chain uses TRBV15 and TRBJ1-6, with D maybe TRBD1 (6 bases). CDR3 length equals 15 residues. V dropped 0 bases and J dropped 5 bases, with 8 bases sitting between them. The germline gives CDR1 LNHNV, CDR2 YYDKDF (reference sequence). The DNA for the CDR3 is TGTGCCACCAGCAGAGATTGGACAGATAATTCACCCCTCCACTTT. This sequence encodes CATSRDWTDNSPLHF.

The rearrangement links TRBV18 to TRBJ1-2; D is ambiguous. The CDR3 consists of 15 residues. Germline assignment: CDR1 KGHSH and CDR2 LQKENI. Between the trimmed V and J ends, which lost 3 bases and 3 bases, there was a span of 14 bases. In nucleotides, the CDR3 is TGTGCCAGCTCACCCTTAAGCAGGCTTGACTATGGCTACACCTTC. This gives the protein CASSPLSRLDYGYTF.

The CDR3 DNA is TGTGCCAGCACGGAGGAAGAGACCCAGTACTTC. Its protein product is CASTEEETQYF. V and J are TRBV2 and TRBJ2-5; possibly TRBD2 for D (5 bases). Germline-derived CDR1 and CDR2 are SNHLY and FYNNEI. Trimming shortened V by 7 bases and J by 3 bases, and 6 bases separated the two germline ends. This CDR3 is built from 11 residues.

The chain is built from TRBV7-2 and TRBJ2-1; weak D call: TRBD2 (5 bases). The V end was cut by 1 base, the J end by 9 bases, with 16 bases between. The CDR3 is made up of 15 amino acids. CDR1 SGHTA and CDR2 FQGNSA come from the germline V gene. In nucleotides, the CDR3 is TGTGCCAGCAGCTTAGTTCCGGCGGGTGCGAGTGAGCAGTTCTTC. Translating gives CASSLVPAGASEQFF.

The J gene is TRBJ1-6, the V gene TRBV5-1; 8 positions agree with TRBD1. The trim removed 4 bases at V and 3 bases at J, leaving 3 bases unmatched. This CDR3 is 15 amino acids long. Germline values: CDR1 SGHRS, CDR2 YFSETQ. CDR3 amino acids: CASSTDRGYNSPLHF. The CDR3 DNA reads TGCGCCAGCAGCACCGACAGGGGCTATAATTCACCCCTCCACTTT. Drawing the rest from reference TRBV5-1 and TRBJ1-6, the complete variable domain is KAGVTQTPRYLIKTRGQQVTLSCSPISGHRSVSWYQQTPGQGLQFLFEYFSETQRNKGNFPGRFSGRQFSNSRSEMNVSTLELGDSALYLCASSTDRGYNSPLHFGNGTRLTVT.

The genes are TRBV25-1 and TRBJ1-2; 9 nucleotides match TRBD1. The CDR3 covers 16 residues. CDR1 is MGHDK and CDR2 is SYGVNS in the germline V gene. J was trimmed by 3 bases and V by 4 bases; bases with no gene match: 9. The CDR3 protein is CASSAEGQGLDYGYTF. CDR3 DNA sequence: TGTGCCAGCAGTGCGGAGGGACAGGGTCTTGACTATGGCTACACCTTC.

This chain connects TRBV9 to TRBJ1-1; no clear D. The CDR3 covers 12 residues. Trimming cost V 4 bases and J 11 bases, with 15 bases left between them. The germline V gene encodes CDR1 SGDLS and CDR2 YYNGEE. The CDR3 region has the DNA TGTGCCAGCAGCCCCCCGTCCGGAGCCGCTTTCTTT. It codes for CASSPPSGAAFF.

The rearrangement uses TRBV28 and TRBJ1-1; 9 positions match TRBD1. V gave up 6 bases and J gave up 10 bases; unmatched junction bases: 15. This CDR3 is built from 15 residues. In germline, CDR1 is MDHEN, CDR2 SYDVKM. CDR3 sequence: CASSRGGTGSFVAFF. The CDR3 DNA sequence: TGTGCCAGCAGCAGGGGGGGGACAGGGTCTTTTGTAGCTTTCTTT.

The chain has TRBV7-8 and TRBJ2-3, with unresolved D. This CDR3 comprises 14 residues. In germline, CDR1 is SGHVS, CDR2 FQNEAQ. The V end was cut by 5 bases, the J end by 2 bases, with 11 bases between. The CDR3 region has the DNA TGTGCCAGCAGCCCGAGGCGCGACACAGATACGCAGTATTTT. Translating it yields CASSPRRDTDTQYF.

The rearrangement links TRBV19 to TRBJ2-3, with 8 bases that match TRBD2. Germline-derived CDR1 and CDR2 are LNHDA and SQIVND (reference sequence). The CDR3 contains 14 residues. V gave up 1 base and J gave up 5 bases; unmatched junction bases: 2. The CDR3 loop is CASSIGRGEDTQYF. DNA of the CDR3: TGTGCCAGTAGTATAGGGCGGGGGGAAGATACGCAGTATTTT.